One T cell receptor (beta chain) is described in this entry. Its antigen is still unknown. No clone much larger than this one lies a single base away; base qualities are absent. Based on the germline V gene (reference sequence), the CDR1 and CDR2 sequences are LNHDA and SQIVND. The CDR3 has 11 amino acids, counting the end cysteine and phenylalanine. CDR3 DNA is the only sequence kept; it has 33 bases, read in frame from the first base. At the junction V is shortened by 7 bases and J by 9 bases, with 11 bases in between. The data stem from a study of shared clonotypes between healthy human individuals (TCRdb year 2020). Study-wide context: The cohort included three men and a couple of women between 18 and 49 years of age. For each donor, CD4 naive and CD4 memory were each run on three plates, CD8 naive on two plates, and CD8 memory on one plate. The study deeply sequenced blood TCR repertoires of five healthy adults to estimate repertoire size and the extent of clonotype sharing between individuals. To increase sequencing depth and limit assay-specific biases, different laboratories used diverse techniques to prepare libraries and sequence TCR repertoires. Each donor's leukapheresis produced roughly between roughly 0.94 and 9.5 billion PBMCs. Study-level results and caveats: Incomplete sequencing was indicated by rarefaction of sorted-subset datasets, despite the large sequencing depth. Pairwise subsampling led to the expectation that sequencing depth would affect the degree of clonotype sharing among donors. Higher generation probabilities were observed for clonotypes shared by all four sorted-subset donors than for non-shared clonotypes. Sharing across several donors was observed for about 4.8% of naive CD4, 3.5% of naive CD8, about 2.3% of memory CD4, and about 0.38% of memory CD8 clonotypes. Sampling was restricted to blood, and TCR repertoires in tissues likely differ from the TCR repertoires found in blood. Because the study included a small number of donors, the genetic and exposure-history diversity represented was limited. Naive subsets generally had larger estimated clonotype richness than memory subsets.

Using the deep immunoSEQ assay, multiplex PCR amplified TCR CDR3 regions from genomic DNA. Extracted genomic DNA from each cell subset was distributed evenly across all wells of several immunoSEQ 96-well plates, and each plate was treated as a replicate. For sorted subsets, each replicate PCR was loaded with approximately 0.2 ug genomic DNA, equivalent to 30,000 or so T cell genomes. The purified libraries were quantified using a Qubit 3.0 fluorometer, sized with a Bioanalyzer 2100, and then quantified again using the KAPA Library Quantification kit. Every immunoSEQ 96-well plate was sequenced on a dedicated single-read 150-cycle Illumina NextSeq 550 flow cell. Per the original workflow: Because the immunoSEQ output included only junctional sequences and no quality scores, the filtering could not be the same as the filtering used for full-length reads. Sequences were annotated with PyIR, a Python wrapper for IgBLAST v1.9, using IMGT germline references to assign V/J genes and CDR3. Reads were filtered out if the reads had weak V/J assignments (E-value above 1e-6), no CDR3, stop codons, out-of-frame junctions, or ambiguous translated residues. V3J clonotypes were defined as sequences sharing an identical inferred V gene, J gene, and CDR3 amino acid sequence. Percentage overlap between repertoires was calculated by dividing the number of shared unique clonotypes by the size of the smaller repertoire. Repertoire richness was assessed with RTK rarefaction, the Chao1 estimator, and Recon v2.1 estimates of unobserved clonotypes. For all TCRbeta clonotypes obtained by the gDNA method from a handful of donors, generation probabilities were computed with OLGA. Drawn from immuneACCESS, this table holds only the in-frame rearrangements with V and J called that TCRdb kept. Clones are partly lost; checked studies trace under half to an unresolved V gene and leave the rest unexplained. For V, J and clone size, that table is used; D and trimming come from the DNA. The sample table records about 640,000 clones; 72% of these occur just once. Around 2% of the sample is held by the ten biggest clonotypes.

The donors were healthy, HIV-negative adults with no recently reported acute infections or vaccinations. All donors were Caucasian adults living in Nashville, Tennessee, USA. CD4+ T cells were enriched through magnetic negative selection, after which naive cells were positively selected on CD45RA and the remaining negative fraction served as the memory subset. Blood was obtained by leukapheresis, after which PBMCs were separated by Ficoll-Histopaque density gradient centrifugation and cryopreserved in liquid nitrogen vapor phase. Analytical flow cytometry was used to check the purity and quantity of every magnetically sorted T cell population. From each sorted fraction, genomic DNA was isolated and quantified by UV absorbance on a Nanodrop 2000c.

The origin of this receptor is a woman younger than 45 in good health. The sequencing sample was made of memory CD4+ T cells sorted from blood. Explained via the paper, the cell subset or site label denotes: CD45RA-negative fraction. The chain is made from TRBV19 and TRBJ2-3; the D gene is perhaps TRBD1, from 6 matching bases. For the CDR3, the sequence is CASITGKTQYF. The DNA sequence reads TGTGCCAGTATTACAGGGAAAACGCAGTATTTT.